This TCR beta chain was documented in a study of shared clonotypes between healthy human individuals. Germline values: CDR1 MDHEN, CDR2 SYDVKM. V lost 6 bases, J lost 0 bases, and 11 bases lay in between. This CDR3 comprises 15 residues. Original handling: ImmunoSEQ output lacked quality scores and full-length reads, limiting matched filtering. The protocol was immunoSEQ multiplex PCR, while the TCRdb copy is restricted to in-frame clones and leaves out a portion. The DNA gave D and trimming, while V, J and clone size come from that table. The sample contains fewer than 850,000 clones, roughly 88% of which appear only once.

This TCR was recovered from a man between 18 and 29 years old in good health. Some clones in this sample may be carry-over from other donors' samples. Source material: memory CD8+ T cells from PBMCs. Subset in this sample: CD45RO+ cells pooled with CCR7-negative TemRA cells. The chain is built from TRBV28 and TRBJ1-4; perhaps TRBD1 as D (6 bases). The CDR3: CASSLRGSTNEKLFF. CDR3 bases: TGTGCCAGCAGCTTAAGGGGGTCAACTAATGAAAAACTGTTTTTT.